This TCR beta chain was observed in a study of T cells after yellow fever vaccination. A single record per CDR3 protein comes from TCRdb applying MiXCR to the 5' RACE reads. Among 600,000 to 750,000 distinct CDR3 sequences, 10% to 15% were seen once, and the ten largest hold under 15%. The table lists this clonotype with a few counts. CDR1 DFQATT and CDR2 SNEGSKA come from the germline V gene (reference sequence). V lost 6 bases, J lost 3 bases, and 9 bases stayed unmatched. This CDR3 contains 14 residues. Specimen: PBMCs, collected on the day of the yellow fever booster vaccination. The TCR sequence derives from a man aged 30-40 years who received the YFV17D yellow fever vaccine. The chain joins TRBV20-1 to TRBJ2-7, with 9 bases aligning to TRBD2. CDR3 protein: CSAALAGAGYEQYF. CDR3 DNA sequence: TGCAGTGCCGCATTAGCGGGAGCTGGCTACGAGCAGTACTTC.